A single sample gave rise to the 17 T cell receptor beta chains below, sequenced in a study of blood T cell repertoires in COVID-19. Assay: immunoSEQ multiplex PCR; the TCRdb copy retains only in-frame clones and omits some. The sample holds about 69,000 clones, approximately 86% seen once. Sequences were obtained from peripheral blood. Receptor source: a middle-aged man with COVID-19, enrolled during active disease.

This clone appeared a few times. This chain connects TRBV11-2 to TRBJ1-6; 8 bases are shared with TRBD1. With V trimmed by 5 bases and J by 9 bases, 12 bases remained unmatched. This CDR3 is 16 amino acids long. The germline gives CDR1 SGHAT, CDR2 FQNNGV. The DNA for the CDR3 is TGTGCCAGCAGCCAGACGACAGGGGCCAGGGGTTCACCCCTCCACTTT. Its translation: CASSQTTGARGSPLHF.

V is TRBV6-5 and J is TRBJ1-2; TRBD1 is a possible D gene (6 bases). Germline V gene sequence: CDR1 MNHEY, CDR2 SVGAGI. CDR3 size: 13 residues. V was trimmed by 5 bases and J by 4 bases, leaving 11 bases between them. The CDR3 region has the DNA TGTGCCAGCAGTAACGGACAGCGCTATGGCTACACCTTC. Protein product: CASSNGQRYGYTF.

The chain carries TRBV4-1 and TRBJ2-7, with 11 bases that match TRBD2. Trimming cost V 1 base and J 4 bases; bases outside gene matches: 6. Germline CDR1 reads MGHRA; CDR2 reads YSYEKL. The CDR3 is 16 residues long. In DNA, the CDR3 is TGCGCCAGCAGCCAAGGAGTAGCGGGGGGGCCATACGAGCAGTACTTC. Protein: CASSQGVAGGPYEQYF.

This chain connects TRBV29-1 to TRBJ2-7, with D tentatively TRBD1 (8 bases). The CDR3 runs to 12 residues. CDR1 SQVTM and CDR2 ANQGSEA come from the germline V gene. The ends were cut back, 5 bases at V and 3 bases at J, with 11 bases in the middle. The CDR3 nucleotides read TGCAGCGTTACAGGGGGGGGCTACGAGCAGTACTTC. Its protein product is CSVTGGGYEQYF.

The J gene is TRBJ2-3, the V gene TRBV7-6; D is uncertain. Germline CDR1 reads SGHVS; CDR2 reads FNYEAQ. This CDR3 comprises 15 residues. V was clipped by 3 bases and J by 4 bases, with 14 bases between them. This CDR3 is CASSFGPRLPDTQYF. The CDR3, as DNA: TGTGCCAGCAGCTTTGGTCCGCGTTTACCAGATACGCAGTATTTT. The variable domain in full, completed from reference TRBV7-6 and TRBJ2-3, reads GAGVSQSPRYKVTKRGQDVALRCDPISGHVSLYWYRQALGQGPEFLTYFNYEAQQDKSGLPNDRFSAERPEGSISTLTIQRTEQRDSAMYRCASSFGPRLPDTQYFGPGTRLTVL.

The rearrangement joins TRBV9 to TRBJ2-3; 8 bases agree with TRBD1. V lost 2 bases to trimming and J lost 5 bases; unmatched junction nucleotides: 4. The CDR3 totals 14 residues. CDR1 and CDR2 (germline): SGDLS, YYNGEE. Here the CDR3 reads CASSVSRGLDTQYF. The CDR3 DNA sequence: TGTGCCAGCAGCGTGAGCAGGGGGCTAGATACGCAGTATTTT.

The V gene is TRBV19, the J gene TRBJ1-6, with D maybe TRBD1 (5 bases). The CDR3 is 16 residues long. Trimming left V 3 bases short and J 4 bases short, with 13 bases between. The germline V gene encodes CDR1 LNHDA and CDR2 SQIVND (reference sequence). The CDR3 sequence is CASSMGNRIYNSPLHF. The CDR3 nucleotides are TGTGCCAGTAGTATGGGGAACAGGATTTATAATTCACCCCTCCACTTT. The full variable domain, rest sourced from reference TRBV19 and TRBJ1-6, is DGGITQSPKYLFRKEGQNVTLSCEQNLNHDAMYWYRQDPGQGLRLIYYSQIVNDFQKGDIAEGYSVSREKKESFPLTVTSAQKNPTAFYLCASSMGNRIYNSPLHFGNGTRLTVT.

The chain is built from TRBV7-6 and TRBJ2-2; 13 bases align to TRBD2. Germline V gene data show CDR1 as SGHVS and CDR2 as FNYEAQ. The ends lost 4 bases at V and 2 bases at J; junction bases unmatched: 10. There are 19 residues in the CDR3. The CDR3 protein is CASSSIPGLAGTNTGELFF. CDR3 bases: TGTGCCAGCAGCTCGATACCGGGACTAGCGGGGACCAACACCGGGGAGCTGTTTTTT.

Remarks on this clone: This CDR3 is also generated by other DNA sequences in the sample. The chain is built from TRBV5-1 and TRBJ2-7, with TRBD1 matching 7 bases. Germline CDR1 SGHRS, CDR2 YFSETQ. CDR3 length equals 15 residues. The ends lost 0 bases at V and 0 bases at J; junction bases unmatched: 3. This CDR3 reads CASSLGGQSSYEQYF. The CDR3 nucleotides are TGCGCCAGCAGCTTGGGGGGACAGAGCTCCTACGAGCAGTACTTC.

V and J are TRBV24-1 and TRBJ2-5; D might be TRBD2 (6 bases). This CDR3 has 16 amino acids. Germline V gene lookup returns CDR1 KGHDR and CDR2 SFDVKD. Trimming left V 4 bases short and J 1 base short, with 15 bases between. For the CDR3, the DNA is TGTGCCACCAGTGAACCTACCCGGCGGGGCCAAGAGACCCAGTACTTC. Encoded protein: CATSEPTRRGQETQYF.

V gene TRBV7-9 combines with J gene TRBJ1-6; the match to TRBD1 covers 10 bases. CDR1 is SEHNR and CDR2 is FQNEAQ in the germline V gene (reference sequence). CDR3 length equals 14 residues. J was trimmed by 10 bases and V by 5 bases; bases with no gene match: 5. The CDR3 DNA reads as TGTGCCAGCAGCCCCGGACAGGGGGACTCACCCCTCCACTTT. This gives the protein CASSPGQGDSPLHF.

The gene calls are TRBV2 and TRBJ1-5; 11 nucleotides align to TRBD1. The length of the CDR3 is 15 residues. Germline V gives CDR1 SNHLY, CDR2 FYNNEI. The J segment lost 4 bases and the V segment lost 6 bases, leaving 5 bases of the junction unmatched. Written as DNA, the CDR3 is TGTGCCAGCAGGGGGGACAGGGGGTTAAATCAGCCCCAGCATTTT. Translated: CASRGDRGLNQPQHF.

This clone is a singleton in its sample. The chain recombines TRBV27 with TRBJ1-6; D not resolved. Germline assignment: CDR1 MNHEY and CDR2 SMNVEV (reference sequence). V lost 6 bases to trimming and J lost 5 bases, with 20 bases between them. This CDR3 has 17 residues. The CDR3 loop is CASSPTLGQIDNSPLHF. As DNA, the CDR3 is TGTGCCAGCAGCCCGACGCTTGGGCAGATTGATAATTCACCCCTCCACTTT.

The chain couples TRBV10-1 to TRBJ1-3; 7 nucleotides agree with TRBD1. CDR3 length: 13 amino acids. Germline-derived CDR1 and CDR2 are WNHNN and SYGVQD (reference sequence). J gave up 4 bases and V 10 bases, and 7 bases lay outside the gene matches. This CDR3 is CANPQGKGNTIYF. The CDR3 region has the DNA TGCGCCAACCCACAGGGGAAGGGAAACACCATATATTTT.

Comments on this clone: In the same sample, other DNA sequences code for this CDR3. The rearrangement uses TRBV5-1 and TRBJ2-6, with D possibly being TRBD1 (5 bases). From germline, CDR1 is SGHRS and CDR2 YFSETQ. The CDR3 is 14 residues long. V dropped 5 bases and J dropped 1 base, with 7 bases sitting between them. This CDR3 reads CASSSGSGANVLTF. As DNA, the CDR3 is TGCGCCAGCAGTTCAGGGTCTGGGGCCAACGTCCTGACTTTC.

CDR3 in amino acids: CASSVHIEVVNVLTF. The CDR3 bases are TGTGCCAGCAGCGTCCACATTGAAGTGGTCAACGTCCTGACTTTC. This chain joins TRBV11-2 and TRBJ2-6; D is ambiguous. V lost 5 bases to trimming and J lost 9 bases, with 17 bases between them. This CDR3 is built from 15 residues. The germline CDR1 and CDR2 sequences are SGHAT and FQNNGV.

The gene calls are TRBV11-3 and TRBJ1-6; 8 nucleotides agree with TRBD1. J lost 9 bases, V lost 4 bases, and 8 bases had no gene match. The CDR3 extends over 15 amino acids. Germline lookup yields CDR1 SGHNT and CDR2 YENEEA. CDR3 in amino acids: CASSSTGGEVSPLHF. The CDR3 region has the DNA TGTGCCAGCAGCTCAACAGGGGGAGAAGTTTCACCCCTCCACTTT.